The text below deals with one TCR beta chain. The sample holds one count of this clone. Its target antigen remains unknown. Base qualities are not provided; no much larger clone lies one nucleotide away. The CDR3 spans 16 residues, from the cysteine through the phenylalanine. Only the CDR3 portion is preserved as DNA: 48 bases, with reading frame beginning at the first base. Taken from the germline V gene, the CDR1 and CDR2 loops are SGDLS and YYNGEE. The germline ends are 16 bases apart after V is trimmed by 3 bases and J by 2 bases. This sample was taken from a study of OX40 agonist ivuxolimab in advanced cancers. Regarding the complete study: The costimulatory receptor OX40 (CD134) was targeted by ivuxolimab, a fully human IgG2 agonistic monoclonal antibody. Intravenous ivuxolimab was administered to patients every 2 weeks at six dose levels: 0.01, 0.1, 0.3, 1.5, 3 and 10 mg/kg. Among the roughly 50 dose-escalation patients, around 19 had hepatocellular carcinoma, some 15 melanoma, 9 renal cell carcinoma and 9 head and neck cancer. In the dose-escalation cohort, approximately 80% of patients were male, and the mean age was roughly 56 years with a range of roughly 23 to 90. Patients were allowed to have had prior anti-PD-1, anti-PD-L1 or anti-CTLA-4 therapy, and around 40% of the dose-escalation patients had previously received checkpoint inhibitors. Partial responses occurred in three dose-escalation patients, of whom one had hepatocellular carcinoma and two had cutaneous melanoma. Peripheral TCRbeta sequencing aimed to test whether ivuxolimab altered TCR sequence diversity and caused clonal T-cell expansion. The monotherapy dose-escalation portion (N of about 47 patients) of the phase I ivuxolimab trial is reported in the paper.

Genomic DNA was isolated from the sorted cells so that the TCRbeta CDR3 region could be sequenced. TCRbeta CDR3 regions were sequenced using the immunoSEQ Assay. The table comes from immuneACCESS by way of TCRdb, which keeps in-frame sequences with V and J called. Part of the clones is missing from these tables; in studies checked, under half for an unresolved V gene and the rest for unknown reasons. In this sample the table shows over 55,000 clones, more than 65% of which occur a single time. The ten top clones hold roughly 2.4% of the sample. The trial excluded patients who had a history of autoimmune disease or who were on systemic immunosuppression. Peripheral blood for TCR sequencing was drawn from every dose cohort at baseline, at cycle 4 day 1 and at cycle 7 day 1. The samples were taken from a phase I, first-in-human, multicenter, open-label dose-escalation trial of ivuxolimab. The trial enrolled adults with locally advanced or metastatic head and neck squamous cell, hepatocellular, melanoma or renal cell carcinoma. Before TCR sequencing, CD4+ and CD8+ T cells were separately sorted from peripheral blood.

The paper as a whole reports these results and caveats: Low levels of normalized T-cell clonal expansion were also seen in some patients who did not respond. At doses from 0.1 to 3.0 mg/kg, clonal expansion was seen in both CD4+ and CD8+ blood T cells between baseline and week 6. After ivuxolimab, CD8+ T cells had more expanded clones than CD4+ T cells on average. Antigen specificity was not determined for the clonally expanded peripheral T cells. In partial responders in the 0.1-3.0 mg/kg groups, normalized peripheral clonal expansion was found to be among the lowest, especially among CD8+ T cells.

This TCR came from an adult with an advanced solid tumor such as melanoma, head and neck, liver or kidney cancer. The rearrangement combines TRBV9 with TRBJ2-3; a tentative D match to TRBD1 spans 6 bases. The sample was CD4+ or CD8+ T cells sorted from blood, taken in a trial of the OX40 agonist ivuxolimab. The nucleotide sequence reads as follows: TGTGCCAGCAGCGCCCTACAGGGCTCCCACACAGATACGCAGTATTTT. Translation gives CASSALQGSHTDTQYF.